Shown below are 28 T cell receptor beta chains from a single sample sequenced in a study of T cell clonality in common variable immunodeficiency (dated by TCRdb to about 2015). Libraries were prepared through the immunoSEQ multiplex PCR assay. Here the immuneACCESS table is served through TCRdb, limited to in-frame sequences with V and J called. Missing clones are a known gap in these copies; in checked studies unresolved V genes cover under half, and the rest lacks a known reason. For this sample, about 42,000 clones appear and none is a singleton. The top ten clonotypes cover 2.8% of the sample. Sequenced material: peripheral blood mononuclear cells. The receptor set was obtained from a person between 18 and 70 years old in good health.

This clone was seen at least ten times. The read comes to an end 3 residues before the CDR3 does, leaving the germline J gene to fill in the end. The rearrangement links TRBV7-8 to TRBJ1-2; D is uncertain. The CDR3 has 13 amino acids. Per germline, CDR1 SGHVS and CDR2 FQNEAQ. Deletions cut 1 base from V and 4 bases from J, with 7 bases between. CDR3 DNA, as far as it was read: TGTGCCAGCAGCTTAGGTGGCAGCTATGGC. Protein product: CASSLGGSYG. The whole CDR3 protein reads CASSLGGSYGYTF.

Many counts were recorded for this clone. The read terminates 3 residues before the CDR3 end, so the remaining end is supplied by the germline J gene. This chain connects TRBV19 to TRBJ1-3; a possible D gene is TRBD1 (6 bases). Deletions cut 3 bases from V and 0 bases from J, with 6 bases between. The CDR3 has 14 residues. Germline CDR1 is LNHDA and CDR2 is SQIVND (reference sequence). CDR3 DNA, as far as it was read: TGTGCCAGTAGTATGGGGGCCTCTGGAAACACC. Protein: CASSMGASGNT. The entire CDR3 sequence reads CASSMGASGNTIYF.

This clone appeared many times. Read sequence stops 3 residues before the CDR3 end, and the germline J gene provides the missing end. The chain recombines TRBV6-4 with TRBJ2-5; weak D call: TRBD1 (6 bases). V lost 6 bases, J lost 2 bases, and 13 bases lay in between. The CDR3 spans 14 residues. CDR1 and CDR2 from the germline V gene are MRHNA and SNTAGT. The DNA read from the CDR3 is TGTGCCAGCAGCGAACAGGGTGGGCAAGAGACC. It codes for CASSEQGGQET. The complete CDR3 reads CASSEQGGQETQYF.

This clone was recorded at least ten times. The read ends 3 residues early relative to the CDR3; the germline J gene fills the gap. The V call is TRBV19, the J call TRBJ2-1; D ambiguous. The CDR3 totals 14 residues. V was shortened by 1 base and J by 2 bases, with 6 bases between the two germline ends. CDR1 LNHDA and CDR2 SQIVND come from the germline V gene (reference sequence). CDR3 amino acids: CASSIVSAYNEQFF. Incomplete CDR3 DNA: TGTGCCAGTAGTATAGTATCAGCCTACAATGAG.

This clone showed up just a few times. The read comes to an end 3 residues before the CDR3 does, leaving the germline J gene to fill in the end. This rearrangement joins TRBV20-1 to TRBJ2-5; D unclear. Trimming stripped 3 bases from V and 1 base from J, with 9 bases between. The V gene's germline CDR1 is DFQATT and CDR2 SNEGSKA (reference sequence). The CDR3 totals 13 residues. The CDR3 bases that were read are TGCAGTGCTAGTTTGTCGTCCCAAGAGACC. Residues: CSASLSSQET. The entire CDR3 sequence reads CSASLSSQETQYF.

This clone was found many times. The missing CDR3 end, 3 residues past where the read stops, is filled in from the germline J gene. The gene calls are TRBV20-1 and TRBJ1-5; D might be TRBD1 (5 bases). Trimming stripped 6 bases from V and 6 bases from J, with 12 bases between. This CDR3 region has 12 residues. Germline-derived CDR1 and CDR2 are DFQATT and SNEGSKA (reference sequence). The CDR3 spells CSAQWGGQPQHF. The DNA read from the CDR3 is TGCAGTGCCCAGTGGGGGGGTCAGCCC.

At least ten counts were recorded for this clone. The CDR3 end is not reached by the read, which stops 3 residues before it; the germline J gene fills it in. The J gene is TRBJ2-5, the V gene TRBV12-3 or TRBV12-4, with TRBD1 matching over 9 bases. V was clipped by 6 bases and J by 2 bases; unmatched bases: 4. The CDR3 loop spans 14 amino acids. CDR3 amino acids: CASRDDRGQETQYF. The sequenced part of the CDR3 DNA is TGTGCCAGCAGGGATGACAGGGGGCAAGAGACC.

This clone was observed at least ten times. The sequenced part of the CDR3 DNA is TGCGCCAGCAGCCGCACGACAGGAACTCTCACAGATACG. Translated, it gives CASSRTTGTLTDT. The whole CDR3 reads CASSRTTGTLTDTQYF. The chain links TRBV5-1 to TRBJ2-3, with a tentative D call TRBD1 (6 bases). The CDR3 end is not reached by the read, which stops 3 residues before it; the germline J gene fills it in. There are 16 residues in the CDR3. The V gene lost 4 bases and the J gene lost 2 bases, with 17 bases spanning the gap. Germline V CDR1 and CDR2: SGHRS, YFSETQ.

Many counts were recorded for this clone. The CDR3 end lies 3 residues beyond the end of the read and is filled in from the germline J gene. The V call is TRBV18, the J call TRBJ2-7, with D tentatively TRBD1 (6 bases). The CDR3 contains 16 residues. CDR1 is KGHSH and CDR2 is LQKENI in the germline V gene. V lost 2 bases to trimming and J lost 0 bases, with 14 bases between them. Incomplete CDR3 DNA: TGTGCCAGCTCACCAAGGGGGACCTCGAGCTCCTACGAG. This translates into CASSPRGTSSSYE. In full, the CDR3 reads CASSPRGTSSSYEQYF. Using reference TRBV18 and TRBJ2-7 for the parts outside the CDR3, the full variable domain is NAGVMQNPRHLVRRRGQEARLRCSPMKGHSHVYWYRQLPEEGLKFMVYLQKENIIDESGMPKERFSAEFPKEGPSILRIQQVVRGDSAAYFCASSPRGTSSSYEQYFGPGTRLTVT.

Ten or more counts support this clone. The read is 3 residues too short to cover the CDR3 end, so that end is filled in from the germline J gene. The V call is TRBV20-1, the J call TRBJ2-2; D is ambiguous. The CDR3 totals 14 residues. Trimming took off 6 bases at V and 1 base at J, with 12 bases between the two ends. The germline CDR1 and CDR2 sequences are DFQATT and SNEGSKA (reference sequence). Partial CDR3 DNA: TGCAGTGCAAAGGGTGTTTTGAACACCGGGGAG. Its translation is CSAKGVLNTGE. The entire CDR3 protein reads CSAKGVLNTGELFF.

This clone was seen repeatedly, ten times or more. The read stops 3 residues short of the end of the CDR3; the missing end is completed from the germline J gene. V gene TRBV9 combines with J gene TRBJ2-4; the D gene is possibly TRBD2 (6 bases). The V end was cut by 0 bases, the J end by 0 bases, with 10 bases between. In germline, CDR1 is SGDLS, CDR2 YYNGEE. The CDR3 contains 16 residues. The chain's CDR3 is CASSVDGGLAKNIQYF. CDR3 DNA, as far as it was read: TGTGCCAGCAGCGTAGACGGGGGATTAGCCAAAAACATT. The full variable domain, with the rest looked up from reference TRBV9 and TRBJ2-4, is DSGVTQTPKHLITATGQRVTLRCSPRSGDLSVYWYQQSLDQGLQFLIQYYNGEERAKGNILERFSAQQFPDLHSELNLSSLELGDSALYFCASSVDGGLAKNIQYFGAGTRLSVL.

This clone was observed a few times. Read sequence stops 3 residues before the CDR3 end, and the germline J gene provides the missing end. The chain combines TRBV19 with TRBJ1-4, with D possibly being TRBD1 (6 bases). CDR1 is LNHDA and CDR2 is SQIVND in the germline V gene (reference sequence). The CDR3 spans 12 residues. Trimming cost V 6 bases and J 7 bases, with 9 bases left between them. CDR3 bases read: TGTGCCAGTAGCTCCAGGGGTGAAAAA. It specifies CASSSRGEK. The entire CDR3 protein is CASSSRGEKLFF.

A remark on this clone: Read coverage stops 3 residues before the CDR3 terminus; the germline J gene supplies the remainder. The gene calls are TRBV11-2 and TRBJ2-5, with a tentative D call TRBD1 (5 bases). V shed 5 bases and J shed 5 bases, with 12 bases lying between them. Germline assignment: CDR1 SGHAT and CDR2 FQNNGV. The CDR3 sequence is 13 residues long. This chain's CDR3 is CASSVQGLETQYF. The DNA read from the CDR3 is TGTGCCAGCAGCGTTCAGGGTTTGGAGACC. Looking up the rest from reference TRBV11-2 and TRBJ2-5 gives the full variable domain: EAGVAQSPRYKIIEKRQSVAFWCNPISGHATLYWYQQILGQGPKLLIQFQNNGVVDDSQLPKDRFSAERLKGVDSTLKIQPAKLEDSAVYLCASSVQGLETQYFGPGTRLLVL.

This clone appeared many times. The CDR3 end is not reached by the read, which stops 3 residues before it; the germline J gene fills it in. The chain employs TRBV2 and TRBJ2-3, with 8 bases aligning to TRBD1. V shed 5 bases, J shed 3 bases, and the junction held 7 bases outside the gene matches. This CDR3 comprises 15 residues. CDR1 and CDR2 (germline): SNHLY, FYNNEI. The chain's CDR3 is CASSHRGFSTDTQYF. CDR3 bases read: TGTGCCAGCAGTCACAGGGGGTTTTCGACAGATACG.

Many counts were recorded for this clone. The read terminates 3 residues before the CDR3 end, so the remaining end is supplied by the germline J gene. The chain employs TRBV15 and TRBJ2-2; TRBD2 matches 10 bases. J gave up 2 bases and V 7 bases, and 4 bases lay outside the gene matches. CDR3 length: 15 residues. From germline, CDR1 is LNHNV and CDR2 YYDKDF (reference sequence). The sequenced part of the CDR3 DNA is TGTGCCACCAAAGCGGGAGGGCTTAACACCGGGGAG. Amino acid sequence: CATKAGGLNTGE. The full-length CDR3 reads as CATKAGGLNTGELFF.

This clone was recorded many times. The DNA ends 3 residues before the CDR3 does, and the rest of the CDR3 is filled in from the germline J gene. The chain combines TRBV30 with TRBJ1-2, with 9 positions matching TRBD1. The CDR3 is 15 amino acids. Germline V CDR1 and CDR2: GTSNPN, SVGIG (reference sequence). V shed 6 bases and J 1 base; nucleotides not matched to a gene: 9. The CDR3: CACTGTGWGNYGYTF. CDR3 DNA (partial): TGTGCCTGCACCGGGACAGGGTGGGGTAACTATGGC. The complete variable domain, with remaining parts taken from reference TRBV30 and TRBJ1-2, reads SQTIHQWPATLVQPVGSPLSLECTVEGTSNPNLYWYRQAAGRGLQLLFYSVGIGQISSEVPQNLSASRPQDRQFILSSKKLLLSDSGFYLCACTGTGWGNYGYTFGSGTRLTVV.

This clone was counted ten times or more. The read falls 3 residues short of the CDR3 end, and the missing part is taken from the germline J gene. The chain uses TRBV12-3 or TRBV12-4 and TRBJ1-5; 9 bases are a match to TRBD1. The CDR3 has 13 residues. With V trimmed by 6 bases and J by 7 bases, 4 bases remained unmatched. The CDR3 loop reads CASRGQGGQPQHF. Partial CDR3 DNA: TGTGCCAGCAGGGGACAGGGCGGACAGCCC.

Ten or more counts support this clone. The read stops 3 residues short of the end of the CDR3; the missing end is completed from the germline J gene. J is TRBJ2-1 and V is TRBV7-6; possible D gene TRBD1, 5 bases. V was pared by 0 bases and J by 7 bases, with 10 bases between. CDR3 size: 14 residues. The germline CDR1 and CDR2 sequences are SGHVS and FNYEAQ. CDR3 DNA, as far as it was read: TGTGCCAGCAGCTTAGCCAGGGTGAGGAATGAG. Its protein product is CASSLARVRNE. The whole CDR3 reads CASSLARVRNEQFF.

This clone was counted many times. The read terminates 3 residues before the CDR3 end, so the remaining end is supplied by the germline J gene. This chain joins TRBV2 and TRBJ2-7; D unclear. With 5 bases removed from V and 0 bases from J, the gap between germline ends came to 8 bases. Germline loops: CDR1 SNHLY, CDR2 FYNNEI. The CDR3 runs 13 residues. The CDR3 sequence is CASSPGPSYEQYF. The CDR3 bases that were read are TGTGCCAGCAGTCCTGGGCCCTCCTACGAG.

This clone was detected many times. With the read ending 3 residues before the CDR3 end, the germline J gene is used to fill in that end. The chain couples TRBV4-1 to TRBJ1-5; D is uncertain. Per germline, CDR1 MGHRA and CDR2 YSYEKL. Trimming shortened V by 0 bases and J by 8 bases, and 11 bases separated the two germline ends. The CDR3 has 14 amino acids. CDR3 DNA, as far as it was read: TGCGCCAGCAGCCAAGAAGTTCAGTTGAAGCCC. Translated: CASSQEVQLKP. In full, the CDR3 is CASSQEVQLKPQHF.

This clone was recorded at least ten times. The CDR3: CSASNYRDKNQPQHF. Partial CDR3 DNA: TGCAGTGCTAGCAACTACCGGGACAAAAATCAGCCC. J is TRBJ1-5 and V is TRBV20-1; tentative D call: TRBD1 (6 bases). The read gets to within 3 residues of the CDR3 end, and the germline J gene fills in the rest. V lost 3 bases to trimming and J lost 4 bases, with 16 bases between them. The CDR3 runs 15 residues. CDR1 and CDR2 (germline): DFQATT, SNEGSKA (reference sequence).

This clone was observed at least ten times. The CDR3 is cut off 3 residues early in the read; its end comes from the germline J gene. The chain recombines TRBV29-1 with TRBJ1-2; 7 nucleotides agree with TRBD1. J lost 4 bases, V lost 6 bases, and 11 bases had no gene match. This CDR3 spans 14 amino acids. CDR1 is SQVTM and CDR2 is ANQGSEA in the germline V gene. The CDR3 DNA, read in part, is TGCAGCGTGGGCGACAGGGCACTAGGCTATGGC. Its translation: CSVGDRALGYG. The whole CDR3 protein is CSVGDRALGYGYTF.

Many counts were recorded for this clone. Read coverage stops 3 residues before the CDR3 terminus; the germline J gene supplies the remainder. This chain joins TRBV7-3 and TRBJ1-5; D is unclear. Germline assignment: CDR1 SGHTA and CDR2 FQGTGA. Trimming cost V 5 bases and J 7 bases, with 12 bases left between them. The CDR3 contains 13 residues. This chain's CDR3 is CASSVDFSQPQHF. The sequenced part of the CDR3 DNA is TGTGCCAGCAGCGTAGACTTTTCACAGCCC.

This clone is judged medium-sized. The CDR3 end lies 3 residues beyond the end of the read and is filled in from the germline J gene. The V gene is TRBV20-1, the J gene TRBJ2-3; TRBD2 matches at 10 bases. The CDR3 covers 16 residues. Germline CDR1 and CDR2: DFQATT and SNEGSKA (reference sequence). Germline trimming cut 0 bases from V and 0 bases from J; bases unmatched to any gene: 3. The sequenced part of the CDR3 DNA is TGCAGTGCTAGAGACCTACTAGCGGGGAGCACAGATACG. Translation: CSARDLLAGSTDT. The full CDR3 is CSARDLLAGSTDTQYF.

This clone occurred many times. The CDR3 DNA, read in part, is TGTGCCAGCAGCTTGGAGGCAGATACG. Its protein product is CASSLEADT. The CDR3, in full, reads CASSLEADTQYF. This rearrangement joins TRBV5-5 to TRBJ2-3, with D unresolved. The CDR3 extends 3 residues past the end of the read, so its final part is completed from the germline J gene. The CDR3 is 12 residues long. Germline V lookup: CDR1 SGHKS, CDR2 YYEKEE (reference sequence). The V end lost 0 bases, the J end lost 4 bases, and 3 bases lay between the germline ends.

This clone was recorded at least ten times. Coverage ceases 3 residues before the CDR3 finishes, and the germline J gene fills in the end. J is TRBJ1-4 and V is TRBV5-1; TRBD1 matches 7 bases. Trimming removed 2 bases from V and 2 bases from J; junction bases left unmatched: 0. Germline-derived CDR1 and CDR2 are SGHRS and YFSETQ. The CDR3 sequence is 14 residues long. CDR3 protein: CASSLQGTNEKLFF. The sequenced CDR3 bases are TGCGCCAGCAGCTTACAGGGGACTAATGAAAAA.

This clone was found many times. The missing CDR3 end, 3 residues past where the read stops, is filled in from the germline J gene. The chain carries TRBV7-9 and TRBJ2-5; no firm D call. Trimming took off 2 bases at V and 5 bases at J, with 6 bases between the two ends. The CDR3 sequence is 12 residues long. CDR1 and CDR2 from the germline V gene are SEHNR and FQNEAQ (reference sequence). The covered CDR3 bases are TGTGCCAGCAGCTTAAGTGCGGAGACC. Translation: CASSLSAET. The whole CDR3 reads CASSLSAETQYF.

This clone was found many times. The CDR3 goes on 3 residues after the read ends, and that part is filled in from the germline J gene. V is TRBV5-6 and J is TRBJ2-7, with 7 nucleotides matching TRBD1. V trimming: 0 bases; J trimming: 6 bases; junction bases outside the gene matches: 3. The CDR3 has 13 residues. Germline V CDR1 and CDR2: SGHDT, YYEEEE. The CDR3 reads CASSLGDRSEQYF. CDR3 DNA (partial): TGTGCCAGCAGCTTGGGGGACAGAAGCGAG.